These 27 T cell receptor beta chains share one sample of origin, sequenced in a study of blood T cells in healthy people across ages. The second PCR ran about 6 to 12 cycles with a sample-barcoded 5' primer and J-beta primers. TCRdb redid the calling of the 5' RACE reads with MiXCR, one entry per CDR3 protein. This table has 750,000 to 1,000,000 distinct CDR3 sequences, approximately 32% appearing once. This sample was shared with a second study, whose subject was T cells of mothers and their children.

Sequenced: blood. The receptors derive from a middle-aged woman in good health.

This clonotype was counted once. This chain joins TRBV6-4 and TRBJ2-7; no firm D call. The V and J ends lost 8 bases and 7 bases respectively, with 24 bases between them. The germline gives CDR1 MRHNA, CDR2 SNTAGT. CDR3 length: 15 amino acids. The CDR3 here is CASDPKKVTYNEQYF. For the CDR3, the DNA is TGTGCCAGCGACCCGAAGAAGGTCACCTACAATGAGCAGTACTTC.

Notes on this clonotype: This could be a read error, since a much larger clone is one nucleotide away. The rearrangement links TRBV5-6 to TRBJ2-4; 13 bases match TRBD2. The J call is doubtful: the DNA matches TRBJ2-5 better. The CDR3 length is 15 residues. CDR1 SGHDT and CDR2 YYEEEE come from the germline V gene. The CDR3 loop reads CASSPRTSGGGTQYF. CDR3 in DNA: TGTGCCAGCAGCCCCCGGACTAGCGGGGGAGGGACCCAGTACTTC.

This clonotype was detected only a few times. This chain joins TRBV3-1 and TRBJ2-1; the D gene is possibly TRBD1 (5 bases). Per germline, CDR1 LGHDT and CDR2 YNNKEL (reference sequence). This CDR3 has 13 residues. Trimming stripped 2 bases from V and 12 bases from J, with 14 bases between. The CDR3 is CASSQQGPVWQFF. As DNA, the CDR3 is TGTGCCAGCAGCCAACAGGGTCCGGTGTGGCAGTTCTTC.

The genes are TRBV21-1 and TRBJ2-2; the D call of TRBD1 is as the table states it, not checked on the DNA. TRBV21-1 constitutes a pseudogene. The CDR3 is 15 amino acids. CDR3 amino acids: CASSRGVTFTGELFF. The DNA for the CDR3 is TGTGCCAGCAGTCGAGGGGTCACGTTCACCGGGGAGCTGTTTTTT.

In its sample, this clonotype was seen a few times. The chain combines TRBV20-1 with TRBJ1-1; D gene unclear. Trimming cost V 3 bases and J 2 bases, with 13 bases left between them. CDR1 DFQATT and CDR2 SNEGSKA come from the germline V gene (reference sequence). CDR3 size: 14 residues. The CDR3 nucleotides read TGCAGTGCTAGCCCCCAACATATAAACACTGAAGCTTTCTTT. Amino acid sequence: CSASPQHINTEAFF.

At least ten counts were recorded for this clonotype. The V call is TRBV10-3, the J call TRBJ2-3; D is uncertain. The V gene lost 8 bases and the J gene lost 1 base, with 4 bases spanning the gap. The CDR3 is 11 amino acids. Germline-derived CDR1 and CDR2 are ENHRY and SYGVKD. The DNA of the CDR3 is TGTGCCATCGGGCGCACAGATACGCAGTATTTT. This codes for CAIGRTDTQYF.

This clonotype has a count of ten or more. The V and J genes are TRBV2 and TRBJ1-2; TRBD1 matches at 7 bases. Germline-derived CDR1 and CDR2 are SNHLY and FYNNEI. J gave up 7 bases and V 3 bases, and 11 bases lay outside the gene matches. CDR3 length: 15 residues. CDR3 nucleotides: TGTGCCAGCAGTGAGACTAGACAGGGCCTAGGTGGCTACACCTTC. Its translation is CASSETRQGLGGYTF. Variable domain in full (rest from reference TRBV2 and TRBJ1-2): EPEVTQTPSHQVTQMGQEVILRCVPISNHLYFYWYRQILGQKVEFLVSFYNNEISEKSEIFDDQFSVERPDGSNFTLKIRSTKLEDSAMYFCASSETRQGLGGYTFGSGTRLTVV.

At least ten counts were recorded for this clonotype. V gene TRBV5-8 combines with J gene TRBJ2-4, with a weak D call TRBD2 (6 bases). The CDR3 has 16 amino acids. V was cut by 3 bases and J by 2 bases, with 15 bases left in between. Germline CDR1 reads SGHTS; CDR2 reads YDEGEE. The CDR3 spells CASSSTGRISKNIQYF. The CDR3 nucleotides read TGTGCCAGCAGCTCAACCGGGAGAATCTCCAAAAACATTCAGTACTTC. Full variable domain (outside the CDR3, taken from reference TRBV5-8 and TRBJ2-4): EAGVTQSPTHLIKTRGQQATLRCSPISGHTSVYWYQQALGLGLQFLLWYDEGEERNRGNFPPRFSGRQFPNYSSELNVNALELEDSALYLCASSSTGRISKNIQYFGAGTRLSVL.

V gene TRBV12-3 or TRBV12-4 combines with J gene TRBJ2-2; no reliable D call. The germline V and J ends were trimmed by 8 bases and 1 base, with 14 bases remaining between them. The CDR3 spans 15 residues. In DNA, the CDR3 is TGTGCCAGCGGCTCTCGGACGGTGAACACCGGGGAGCTGTTTTTT. This sequence encodes CASGSRTVNTGELFF.

This chain connects TRBV2 to TRBJ2-1; D is possibly TRBD2 (6 bases). The V end lost 10 bases, the J end lost 6 bases, and 10 bases lay between the germline ends. CDR3 length: 11 amino acids. The germline CDR1 and CDR2 sequences are SNHLY and FYNNEI. The CDR3 here is CAIQGGNEQFF. The CDR3 nucleotides are TGTGCCATTCAGGGAGGCAATGAGCAGTTCTTC.

Remarks on this clonotype: A much larger clone sits a single nucleotide away, making a read error possible. This chain joins TRBV28 and TRBJ2-4; 8 nucleotides line up with TRBD2. Germline V gene sequence: CDR1 MDHEN, CDR2 SYDVKM. Trimming took 1 base from V and 1 from J; bases not matched to a gene: 9. The CDR3 runs to 18 residues. CDR3 bases: TGTGCCAGCAGTTTATCCGCGGGAGGCGTAAGGGCCAAAAACATTCAGTACTTC. Translating gives CASSLSAGGVRAKNIQYF.

The table lists this clonotype with many counts. The CDR3 nucleotides are TGTGCCAGCAGTTTATATAAACACACTGAAGCTTTCTTT. Encoded protein: CASSLYKHTEAFF. This sequence joins TRBV28 and TRBJ1-1; D gene ambiguous. With 1 base removed from V and 3 bases from J, the gap between germline ends came to 6 bases. The CDR3 runs 13 residues. CDR1 is MDHEN, CDR2 SYDVKM, per germline. The full variable domain, with the rest looked up from reference TRBV28 and TRBJ1-1, is DVKVTQSSRYLVKRTGEKVFLECVQDMDHENMFWYRQDPGLGLRLIYFSYDVKMKEKGDIPEGYSVSREKKERFSLILESASTNQTSMYLCASSLYKHTEAFFGQGTRLTVV.

CDR3 protein: CSAEQFTGELFF. CDR3 DNA sequence: TGCAGTGCAGAACAGTTCACCGGGGAGCTGTTTTTT. The chain carries TRBV20-1 and TRBJ2-2; D uncertain. The CDR3 spans 12 residues. V was shortened by 6 bases and J by 4 bases, with 9 bases between the two germline ends. The germline CDR1 and CDR2 sequences are DFQATT and SNEGSKA (reference sequence).

This clonotype was detected a few times. This rearrangement joins TRBV28 to TRBJ2-4; TRBD1 matches 10 bases. The assigned J gene may be wrong: the sequence end matches TRBJ2-7 better. The CDR3 totals 18 residues. Looked up from germline, CDR1 is MDHEN and CDR2 is SYDVKM. The CDR3 nucleotides read TGTGCCAGCAGCTCCAACCATAAATTATCCGGGACAGGGGACGAGCAGTACTTC. Its translation: CASSSNHKLSGTGDEQYF.

Ten or more counts support this clonotype. This sequence joins TRBV20-1 and TRBJ2-7, with TRBD1 as a possible D gene (6 bases). The germline V gene encodes CDR1 DFQATT and CDR2 SNEGSKA (reference sequence). Trimming shortened V by 5 bases and J by 3 bases, and 17 bases separated the two germline ends. The CDR3 consists of 14 residues. CDR3 loop: CSAPRERGFYEQYF. DNA for the CDR3: TGCAGTGCTCCCCGAGAGAGGGGGTTCTACGAGCAGTACTTC.

This clonotype showed up just once. The chain carries TRBV9 and TRBJ2-3, with 13 bases lining up with TRBD2. V dropped 4 bases and J dropped 6; count of bases not matched to a gene: 5. Germline CDR1 is SGDLS and CDR2 is YYNGEE. The CDR3 consists of 15 residues. The CDR3 protein is CASSPGLAGLDTQYF. The DNA of the CDR3 is TGTGCCAGCAGCCCGGGACTAGCGGGGTTGGATACGCAGTATTTT.

This sequence joins TRBV5-6 and TRBJ1-2; D is possibly TRBD1 (5 bases). Trimming shortened V by 2 bases and J by 1 base, and 15 bases separated the two germline ends. This CDR3 is 16 amino acids long. Per the germline V gene, CDR1 is SGHDT and CDR2 is YYEEEE. The CDR3 DNA sequence: TGTGCCAGCAGCTTCGGGGGTACAATCTTTAACTATGGCTACACCTTC. Translated: CASSFGGTIFNYGYTF.

The chain uses TRBV18 and TRBJ2-7; D may match TRBD1 or TRBD2 (6 bases each). Trimming cost V 0 bases and J 3 bases, with 15 bases left between them. CDR1 KGHSH and CDR2 LQKENI come from the germline V gene. The CDR3 totals 16 residues. This chain's CDR3 is CASSPPSDEGGYEQYF. CDR3 coding DNA: TGTGCCAGCTCACCACCGTCGGACGAGGGGGGCTACGAGCAGTACTTC.

This clonotype was recorded at least ten times. The chain carries TRBV11-2 and TRBJ2-7; possible D gene TRBD2, 5 bases. Germline CDR1 SGHAT, CDR2 FQNNGV. This CDR3 region has 14 residues. The germline V and J ends were trimmed by 0 bases and 4 bases, with 10 bases remaining between them. The CDR3 sequence: CASSLERVWYEQYF. CDR3 coding DNA: TGTGCCAGCAGCTTAGAGAGGGTTTGGTACGAGCAGTACTTC.

As concerns this clonotype: At one boundary the junction diverges from the germline segment, which might be a read error. The chain combines TRBV12-3 or TRBV12-4 with TRBJ2-1; 11 bases map to TRBD2. The CDR3 is 19 amino acids. DNA of the CDR3: TGTGTCAGCAGTTTAAGAACTAGCGGGGGACCGCAAACTTACAATGAGCAGTTCTTC. Amino acid sequence: CVSSLRTSGGPQTYNEQFF.

The rearrangement links TRBV3-1 to TRBJ2-7; D gene uncertain. The J call may be faulty, since TRBJ2-5 better matches the DNA end. Germline CDR1 is LGHDT and CDR2 is YNNKEL (reference sequence). The CDR3 contains 15 residues. CDR3 nucleotide sequence: TGTGCCAGCAGCCCAGGTACGGGTTGGCAGTGGACCCAGTACTTC. Its protein is CASSPGTGWQWTQYF.

The chain uses TRBV7-3 and TRBJ2-3; the match to TRBD2 covers 11 bases. The CDR3 runs to 16 residues. Unmatched junction bases numbered 9, after V lost 5 bases and J lost 5 bases. Germline CDR1 and CDR2: SGHTA and FQGTGA. CDR3 residues: CASSPGTSGGVDTQYF. CDR3 nucleotides: TGTGCCAGCAGCCCAGGAACTAGCGGGGGTGTAGATACGCAGTATTTT.

Ten or more counts support this clonotype. The chain carries TRBV3-1 and TRBJ2-4; D is undetermined. Trimming pared 1 base from V and 4 bases from J, leaving 11 bases between. The germline gives CDR1 LGHDT, CDR2 YNNKEL (reference sequence). The CDR3 length is 15 residues. In nucleotides, the CDR3 is TGTGCCAGCAGCCAAGGGTTCCAGAAGAAAAACATTCAGTACTTC. Protein sequence: CASSQGFQKKNIQYF.

This clonotype occurred a few times. This sequence joins TRBV7-9 and TRBJ1-5; TRBD1 matches 9 bases. The germline CDR1 and CDR2 sequences are SEHNR and FQNEAQ (reference sequence). The V and J ends lost 6 bases and 5 bases, in that order; junction bases with no gene match: 8. The CDR3 runs to 15 residues. CDR3 in DNA: TGTGCCAGCAGTCTAGGGTGGACAGGGGATCAGCCCCAGCATTTT. Amino acid sequence: CASSLGWTGDQPQHF.

A word on this clonotype: A read error may produce the germline difference seen at one junction end. The chain uses TRBV7-3 and TRBJ2-6, with D possibly matching TRBD2 (7 bases). The CDR3 length is 16 residues. CDR1 SGHTA and CDR2 FQGTGA come from the germline V gene. The CDR3: CVSSFRGGAGANVLTF. As DNA, the CDR3 is TGTGTCAGCAGCTTTAGGGGGGGCGCTGGGGCCAACGTCCTGACTTTC.

The rearrangement joins TRBV20-1 to TRBJ1-1; perhaps TRBD1 as D (6 bases). This CDR3 spans 13 amino acids. CDR1 is DFQATT and CDR2 is SNEGSKA in the germline V gene (reference sequence). The DNA for the CDR3 is TGCAGCCAAAGAAAAACAGGGATACCTGAAGCTTTCTTT. Translation gives CSQRKTGIPEAFF.

This clonotype was seen at least ten times. This chain joins TRBV19 and TRBJ1-2; no reliable D call. V lost 10 bases, J lost 0 bases, and 9 bases lay in between. CDR3 length: 12 amino acids. Per germline, CDR1 LNHDA and CDR2 SQIVND (reference sequence). The DNA for the CDR3 is TGTGCCACCTCGCTCTCTAACTATGGCTACACCTTC. Residues: CATSLSNYGYTF.